Detailed here is one T cell receptor beta chain. The antigen is not known. The sample comes from a study of cytomegalovirus exposure and HLA in healthy donors. Turning to the study itself: Per a later analysis, the roughly 700 first-cohort and under 150 validation repertoires shared one platform.

Clones were sequenced by immunoSEQ multiplex PCR, and TCRdb holds only the in-frame ones, with some missing. The sample carries approximately 260,000 clones, approximately 86% recorded once. V was cut by 2 bases and J by 2 bases, with 12 bases left in between. CDR3 length: 15 amino acids. Germline assignment: CDR1 SGHAT and CDR2 FQNNGV. General observations from the study: The tendency of first-cohort TCR clusters to co-occur in the 120 or so validation repertoires was identified by a subsequent analysis.

Donors were drawn from the approximately 110-subject validation cohort, separate from the roughly 700-subject first cohort. The source material was PBMCs. This TCR derives from a young woman in good health and CMV-seronegative. The V gene is TRBV11-2, the J gene TRBJ1-2; D remains ambiguous. CDR3: CASSLIPGKNYGYTF. CDR3 nucleotide sequence: TGTGCCAGCAGCTTAATTCCGGGGAAAAACTATGGCTACACCTTC.